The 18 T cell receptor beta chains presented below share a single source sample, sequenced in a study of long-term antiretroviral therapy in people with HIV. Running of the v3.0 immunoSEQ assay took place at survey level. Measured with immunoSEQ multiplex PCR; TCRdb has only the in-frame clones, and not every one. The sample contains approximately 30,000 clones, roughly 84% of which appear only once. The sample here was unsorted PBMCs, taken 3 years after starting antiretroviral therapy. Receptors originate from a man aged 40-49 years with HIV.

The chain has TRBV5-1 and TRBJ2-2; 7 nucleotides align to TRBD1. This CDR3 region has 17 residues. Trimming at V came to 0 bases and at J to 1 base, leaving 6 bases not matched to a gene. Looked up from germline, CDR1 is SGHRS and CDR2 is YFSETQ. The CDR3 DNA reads TGCGCCAGCAGCTTGGACCTGACAGGGCTGAACACCGGGGAGCTGTTTTTT. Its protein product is CASSLDLTGLNTGELFF.

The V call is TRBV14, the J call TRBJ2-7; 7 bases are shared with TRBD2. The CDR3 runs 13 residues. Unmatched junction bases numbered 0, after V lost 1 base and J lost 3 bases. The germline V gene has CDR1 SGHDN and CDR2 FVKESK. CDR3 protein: CASSQGDYYEQYF. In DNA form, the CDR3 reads TGTGCCAGCAGCCAAGGGGACTACTACGAGCAGTACTTC.

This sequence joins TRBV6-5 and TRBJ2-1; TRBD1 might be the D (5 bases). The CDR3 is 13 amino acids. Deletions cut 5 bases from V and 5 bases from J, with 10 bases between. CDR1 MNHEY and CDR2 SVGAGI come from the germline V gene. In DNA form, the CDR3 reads TGTGCCAGCAGTCACCGACAGAACAATGAGCAGTTCTTC. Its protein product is CASSHRQNNEQFF.

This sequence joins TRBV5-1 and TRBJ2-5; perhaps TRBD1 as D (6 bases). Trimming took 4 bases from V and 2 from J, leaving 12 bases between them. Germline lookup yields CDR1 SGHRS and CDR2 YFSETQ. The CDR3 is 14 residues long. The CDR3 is CASSGTGQQETQYF. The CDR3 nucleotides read TGCGCCAGCAGCGGGACGGGACAACAAGAGACCCAGTACTTC.

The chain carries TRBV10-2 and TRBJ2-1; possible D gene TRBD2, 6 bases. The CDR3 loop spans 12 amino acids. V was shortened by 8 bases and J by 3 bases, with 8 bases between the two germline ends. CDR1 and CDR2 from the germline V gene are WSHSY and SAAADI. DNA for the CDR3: TGCGCCAGCTCGCGGGACTACAATGAGCAGTTCTTC. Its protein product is CASSRDYNEQFF.

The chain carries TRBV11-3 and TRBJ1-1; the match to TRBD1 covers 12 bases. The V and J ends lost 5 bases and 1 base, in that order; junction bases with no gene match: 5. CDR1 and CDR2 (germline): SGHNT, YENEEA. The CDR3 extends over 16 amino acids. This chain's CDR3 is CASSPTGQGANTEAFF. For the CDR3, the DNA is TGTGCCAGCAGCCCAACGGGACAGGGGGCGAACACTGAAGCTTTCTTT.

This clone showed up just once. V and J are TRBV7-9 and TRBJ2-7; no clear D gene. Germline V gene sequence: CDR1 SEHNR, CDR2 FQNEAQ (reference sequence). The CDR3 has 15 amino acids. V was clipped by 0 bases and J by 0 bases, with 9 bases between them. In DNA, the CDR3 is TGTGCCAGCAGCTTAGCCGGACGATTCTCCTACGAGCAGTACTTC. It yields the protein CASSLAGRFSYEQYF. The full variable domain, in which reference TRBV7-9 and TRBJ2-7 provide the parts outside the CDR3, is DTGVSQNPRHKITKRGQNVTFRCDPISEHNRLYWYRQTLGQGPEFLTYFQNEAQLEKSRLLSDRFSAERPKGSFSTLEIQRTEQGDSAMYLCASSLAGRFSYEQYFGPGTRLTVT.

The CDR3 DNA follows: TGTGCCAGCAGTTCGGGGAGCACCTACAATGAGCAGTTCTTC. The encoded protein is CASSSGSTYNEQFF. The chain employs TRBV27 and TRBJ2-1; possibly TRBD2 for D (5 bases). CDR3 length: 14 amino acids. From germline, CDR1 is MNHEY and CDR2 SMNVEV (reference sequence). The V end was cut by 4 bases, the J end by 2 bases, with 9 bases between.

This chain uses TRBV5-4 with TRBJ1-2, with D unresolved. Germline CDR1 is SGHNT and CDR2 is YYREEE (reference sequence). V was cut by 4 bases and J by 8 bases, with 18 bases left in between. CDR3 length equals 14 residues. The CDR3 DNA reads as TGTGCCAGCAGCCGCGGATCCTCGCCTGAAGGCTACACCTTC. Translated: CASSRGSSPEGYTF.

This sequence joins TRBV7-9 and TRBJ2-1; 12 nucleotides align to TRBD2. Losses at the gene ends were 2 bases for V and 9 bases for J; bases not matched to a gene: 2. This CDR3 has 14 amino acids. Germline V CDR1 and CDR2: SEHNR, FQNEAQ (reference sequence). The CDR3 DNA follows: TGTGCCAGCAGCTTACTAGCGGGAGGGATTGAGCAGTTCTTC. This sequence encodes CASSLLAGGIEQFF.

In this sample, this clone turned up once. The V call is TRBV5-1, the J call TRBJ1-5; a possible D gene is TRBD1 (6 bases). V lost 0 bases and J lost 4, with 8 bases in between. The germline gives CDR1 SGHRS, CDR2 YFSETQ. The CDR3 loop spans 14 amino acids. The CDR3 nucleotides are TGCGCCAGCAGCTTGGATACAGGGAATCAGCCCCAGCATTTT. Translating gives CASSLDTGNQPQHF.

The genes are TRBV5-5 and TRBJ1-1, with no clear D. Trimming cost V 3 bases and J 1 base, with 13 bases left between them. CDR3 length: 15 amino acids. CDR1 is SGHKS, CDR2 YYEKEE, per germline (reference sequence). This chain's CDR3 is CASSSAVGWNTEAFF. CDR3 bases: TGTGCCAGCAGCTCCGCGGTGGGTTGGAACACTGAAGCTTTCTTT. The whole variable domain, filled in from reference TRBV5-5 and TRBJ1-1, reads DAGVTQSPTHLIKTRGQQVTLRCSPISGHKSVSWYQQVLGQGPQFIFQYYEKEERGRGNFPDRFSARQFPNYSSELNVNALLLGDSALYLCASSSAVGWNTEAFFGQGTRLTVV.

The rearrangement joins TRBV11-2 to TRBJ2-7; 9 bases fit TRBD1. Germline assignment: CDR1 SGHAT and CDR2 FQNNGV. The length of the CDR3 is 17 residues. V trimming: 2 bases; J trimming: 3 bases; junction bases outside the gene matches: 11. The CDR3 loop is CASSLYPIGQGHYEQYF. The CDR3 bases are TGTGCCAGCAGCTTATACCCGATCGGACAGGGGCACTACGAGCAGTACTTC.

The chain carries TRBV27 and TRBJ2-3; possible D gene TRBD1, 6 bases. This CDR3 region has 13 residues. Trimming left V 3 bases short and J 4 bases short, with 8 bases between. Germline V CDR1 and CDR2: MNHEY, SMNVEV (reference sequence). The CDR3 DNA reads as TGTGCCAGCAGTTTCAGGGGACCAGATACGCAGTATTTT. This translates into CASSFRGPDTQYF.

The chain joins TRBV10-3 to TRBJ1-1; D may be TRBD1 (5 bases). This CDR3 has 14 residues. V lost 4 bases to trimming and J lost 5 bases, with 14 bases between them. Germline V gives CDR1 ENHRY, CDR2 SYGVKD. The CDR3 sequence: CAISASLGATEAFF. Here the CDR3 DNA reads TGTGCCATCAGTGCGTCACTAGGGGCGACTGAAGCTTTCTTT.

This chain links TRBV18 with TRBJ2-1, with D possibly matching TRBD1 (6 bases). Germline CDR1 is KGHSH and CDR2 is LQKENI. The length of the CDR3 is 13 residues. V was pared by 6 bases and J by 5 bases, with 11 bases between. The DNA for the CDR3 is TGTGCCAGCTCGCCGGGACAAAACAATGAGCAGTTCTTC. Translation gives CASSPGQNNEQFF.

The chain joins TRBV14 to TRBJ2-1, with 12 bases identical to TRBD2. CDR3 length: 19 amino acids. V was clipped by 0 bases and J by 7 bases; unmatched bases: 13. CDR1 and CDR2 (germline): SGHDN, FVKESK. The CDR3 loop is CASSQDGRLAGDTWNEQFF. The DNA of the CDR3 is TGTGCCAGCAGCCAAGACGGGCGACTAGCGGGGGACACTTGGAATGAGCAGTTCTTC.

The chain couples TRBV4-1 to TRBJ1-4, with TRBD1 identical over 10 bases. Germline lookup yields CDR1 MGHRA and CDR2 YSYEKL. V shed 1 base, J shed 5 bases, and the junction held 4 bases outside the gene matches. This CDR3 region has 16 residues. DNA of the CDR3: TGCGCCAGCAGCCAAGGACAGGGGGCTGAGAATGAAAAACTGTTTTTT. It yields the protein CASSQGQGAENEKLFF.